The rows below give T cell receptor beta chains drawn from one sample of a study of cytomegalovirus exposure and HLA in healthy donors. The table came from immunoSEQ multiplex PCR; TCRdb's copy has only in-frame clones and leaves some out. The data hold approximately 140,000 clones, with 55% to 80% observed a single time. The specimen was PBMCs. All receptors come from an older woman in good health and CMV-seropositive. Both conserved end residues are part of each CDR3. A D gene is named only where the DNA matches it firmly. Clone size appears in some rows only: once, few, many, or a class for an expanded clone.

clone_size,d_call,j_call,v_call,cdr3_nt,cdr3_aa
NA,NA,TRBJ1-1,TRBV2,TGTGCCAGCAGTGGACATAGTGCGGGAAGGGGCACTGAAGCTTTCTTT,CASSGHSAGRGTEAFF
NA,TRBD2,TRBJ2-2,TRBV19,TGTGCCAGTTTCAATAGCGGGAGGCCGAACACCGGGGAGCTGTTTTTT,CASFNSGRPNTGELFF
once,NA,TRBJ1-1,TRBV5-1,TGCGCCAGCAGCTTTGGGCAGCTAAACACTGAAGCTTTCTTT,CASSFGQLNTEAFF
NA,NA,TRBJ1-5,TRBV7-8,TGTGCCAGCAGCTTAGGCGTACAGGGAAGGAGCAATCAGCCCCAGCATTTT,CASSLGVQGRSNQPQHF
NA,TRBD1,TRBJ2-3,TRBV9,TGTGCCAGCAGCGTTAGAGGGGACAGGGCAGGGGATACGCAGTATTTT,CASSVRGDRAGDTQYF
few,NA,TRBJ2-1,TRBV15,TGTGCCACCAGCTTCCAGGGTAGGGAGCAGTTCTTC,CATSFQGREQFF
few,NA,TRBJ2-7,TRBV28,TGTGCCAGCACCTCTTACCTACGCCCACCCCAAATCACCTACGAGCAGTACTTC,CASTSYLRPPQITYEQYF
NA,NA,TRBJ2-5,TRBV7-2,TGTGCCAGCAGCTCCTGGGAATCGGGGCAAGAGACCCAGTACTTC,CASSSWESGQETQYF
NA,NA,TRBJ1-2,TRBV5-1,TGCGCCAGCAGCTTGGTCCAGGGGCAGACCTATGGCTACACCTTC,CASSLVQGQTYGYTF
NA,TRBD2,TRBJ2-5,TRBV5-1,TGCGCCAGCAGCTTCCGTGGGGCGCGACTAGCGGGAGGTCCCAGGGAAGAGACCCAGTACTTC,CASSFRGARLAGGPREETQYF
NA,TRBD1,TRBJ2-5,TRBV11-2,TGTGCCAGCAGCTTAGTCGGGACAGAGCAAATGGAGACCCAGTACTTC,CASSLVGTEQMETQYF
NA,NA,TRBJ2-5,TRBV7-9,TGTTCCAGCAGCGAGGGCGCCGGGACCCAGTACTTC,CSSSEGAGTQYF
NA,NA,TRBJ2-7,TRBV7-2,TGTGCCAGCAGCTTAGTCCCAGCGAGTACCTACGAGCAGTACTTC,CASSLVPASTYEQYF
NA,TRBD1,TRBJ2-5,TRBV7-7,TGTGCTAGCAGCGGCAGGGGGCAAGAGACCCAGTACTTC,CASSGRGQETQYF
NA,NA,TRBJ2-3,TRBV7-3,TGTGCCAGCAGCGTGGGACTGCCCACAGATACGCAGTATTTT,CASSVGLPTDTQYF
once,TRBD2,TRBJ2-3,TRBV19,TGTGCCAGTAGTATTCTCCTAGCGGGCACAGATACGCAGTATTTT,CASSILLAGTDTQYF
NA,TRBD2,TRBJ2-7,TRBV10-2,TGCGCCAGCAGTGATGAGCGGGAGGGCTACGAGCAGTACTTC,CASSDEREGYEQYF
once,NA,TRBJ1-5,TRBV10-3,TGTGCCATCAGTGAGGGCGGCCCCAGTTGGGTCAATCAGCCCCAGCATTTT,CAISEGGPSWVNQPQHF
few,NA,TRBJ2-5,TRBV11-2,TGTGCCAGCAGCTTAATTCAGGCAGGGATGGAGACCCAGTACTTC,CASSLIQAGMETQYF
few,NA,TRBJ2-3,TRBV21-1,TGTGCCAGCAGCAAAGCGCTTCAGCGGGTGCCGCCAGATACGCAGTATTTT,CASSKALQRVPPDTQYF
NA,TRBD2,TRBJ2-1,TRBV9,TGTGCCAGCAGCGTAGAACTTAGCGGGAGTTGGAATGAGCAGTTCTTC,CASSVELSGSWNEQFF
NA,NA,TRBJ2-1,TRBV27,TGTGCCAGCAGTTTGACGGGCACCCTTTATGGGAGTGAGCAGTTCTTC,CASSLTGTLYGSEQFF
NA,NA,TRBJ2-5,TRBV2,TGTGCCAGCAGTGCCCGGGCAGGGAATAGGGAGACCCAGTACTTC,CASSARAGNRETQYF
NA,NA,TRBJ1-1,TRBV28,TGTGCCAGCCCCCCTATGGACAGCGTCACCGAAGCTTTCTTT,CASPPMDSVTEAFF
few,TRBD1,TRBJ1-5,TRBV2,TGTGCCAGCAGTGAGGGGACAGGGGTAAATCAGCCCCAGCATTTT,CASSEGTGVNQPQHF
few,TRBD1,TRBJ2-3,TRBV5-1,TGCGCCAGCAGCCTACGACAGGGGAGCACAGATACGCAGTATTTT,CASSLRQGSTDTQYF
NA,NA,TRBJ2-1,TRBV10-3,TGTGCCATCAGTGTTTCGGGGGACTCCTACAATGAGCAGTTCTTC,CAISVSGDSYNEQFF
NA,NA,TRBJ2-2,TRBV7-8,TGTGCCAGCAGCTTATCCGGGTTCAACACCGGGGAGCTGTTTTTT,CASSLSGFNTGELFF
few,NA,TRBJ2-7,TRBV29-1,TGCAGCGTTGTAGTAGGACAGAAAAACACCTACGAGCAGTACTTC,CSVVVGQKNTYEQYF
few,NA,TRBJ2-7,TRBV7-6,TGTGCCAGCAGCTTAAAAGCGGAATCCCCCGAGCAGTACTTC,CASSLKAESPEQYF
NA,NA,TRBJ1-5,TRBV30,TGTGCCTGGGCCTTAGGACAGTATAGCAATCAGCCCCAGCATTTT,CAWALGQYSNQPQHF
NA,NA,TRBJ1-1,TRBV30,TGTGCCTGGAGAGGGGGAGAGAGCACTGAAGCTTTCTTT,CAWRGGESTEAFF
few,TRBD1,TRBJ1-5,TRBV27,TGTGCCAGCAGTTGGGACAGAAATCAGCCCCAGCATTTT,CASSWDRNQPQHF
NA,NA,TRBJ2-1,TRBV5-1,TGCGCCAGCAGCCCGGAGCCTCACAATGAGCAGTTCTTC,CASSPEPHNEQFF
few,NA,TRBJ1-5,TRBV28,TGTGCCAGCAGTTTTCGGACAGAAAGGGGCAATCAGCCCCAGCATTTT,CASSFRTERGNQPQHF
NA,TRBD2,TRBJ2-1,TRBV28,TGTGCCAGCAGTTTGACTAGCGGGAATGAGCAGTTCTTC,CASSLTSGNEQFF
NA,TRBD2,TRBJ2-5,TRBV19,TGTGCCAGTAGTATAAGGAGCGGGGCCCAAGAGACCCAGTACTTC,CASSIRSGAQETQYF
once,NA,TRBJ2-2,TRBV30,TGTGCCGTGCGATCTCTCAACTTGAACACCGGGGAGCTGTTTTTT,CAVRSLNLNTGELFF
few,TRBD1,TRBJ2-2,TRBV2,TGTGCCGGGGGACAGGATGGTGGGGAGCTGTTTTTT,CAGGQDGGELFF
NA,NA,TRBJ1-5,TRBV7-2,TGTGCCAGCAGCTTAGGAGGCGCATGGGAGGGACAGCCCCAGCATTTT,CASSLGGAWEGQPQHF